The clone carrying this TCR beta chain was observed at least ten times. The antigen remains unidentified. Amplification from RNA transcripts yielded the TCR beta CDR3 regions. The workflow started with a first-round RT-PCR run with HTBI primers and then moved on to a second-round multiplex PCR. One entry per CDR3 protein, called by TCRdb with MiXCR from the multiplex PCR reads. The sample lists just over 600,000 distinct CDR3 sequences, 20% to 25% occurring once. Stable hyperthyroidism was defined by absence of ophthalmopathy within 18 months of follow-up. The hyperthyroidism patients, aged 18 to 65, had been newly diagnosed, with under 2 months' duration. The data derive from a study of Graves' ophthalmopathy and Graves' hyperthyroidism. Study-wide findings and caveats: Predictions made by the model for ophthalmopathy progression reached roughly 71% sensitivity and about 72% specificity.

This CDR3 spans 16 amino acids. CDR1 is MNHEY, CDR2 SMNVEV, per germline (reference sequence). Trimming cost V 3 bases and J 0 bases, with 14 bases left between them. Material: peripheral blood. The chain links TRBV27 to TRBJ1-1; D gene unclear. The clonotype was recovered from a young woman with stable Graves' hyperthyroidism. Some clones in this sample may be carry-over from other donors' samples. This chain's CDR3 is CASSFDRSRMNTEAFF. The CDR3 DNA sequence: TGTGCCAGCAGTTTTGATCGAAGCAGGATGAACACTGAAGCTTTCTTT.